The 30 T cell receptor beta chains listed next were all sequenced from one sample in a study of blood T cell repertoires in COVID-19. Sequencing used immunoSEQ multiplex PCR; TCRdb keeps in-frame clones, though not all of them. The sample carries some 150,000 clones, approximately 78% recorded once. What was sequenced was peripheral blood. These TCRs come from a woman of 80 years or more with acute or convalescent COVID-19.

The CDR3 coding sequence is TGTGCCAGCAGCCAAGATCCGGGACTAGCGGTCCTGGGGTCACAAGAGACCCAGTACTTC. It codes for CASSQDPGLAVLGSQETQYF. This chain connects TRBV3-1 (or the pseudogene TRBV3-2) to TRBJ2-5, with 11 bases that match TRBD2. Looked up from germline, CDR1 is LGHDT and CDR2 is YNNKEL (reference sequence). The V and J ends lost 0 bases and 2 bases, in that order; junction bases with no gene match: 14. This CDR3 is built from 20 residues.

CDR3 loop: CASRGAGGPSEQFF. CDR3 nucleotide sequence: TGTGCCAGCAGGGGAGCGGGGGGGCCATCTGAGCAGTTCTTC. The V call is TRBV3-1 (or the pseudogene TRBV3-2), the J call TRBJ2-1, with TRBD2 matching 10 bases. The CDR3 loop spans 14 amino acids. Unmatched junction bases numbered 8, after V lost 6 bases and J lost 9 bases. The germline gives CDR1 LGHDT, CDR2 YNNKEL (reference sequence).

This sequence joins TRBV6-4 and TRBJ1-2, with no clear D. Germline-derived CDR1 and CDR2 are MRHNA and SNTAGT. V was pared by 2 bases and J by 0 bases, with 7 bases between. The CDR3 loop spans 14 amino acids. The chain's CDR3 is CASSDTMSNYGYTF. DNA of the CDR3: TGTGCCAGCAGTGACACAATGTCTAACTATGGCTACACCTTC.

The chain carries TRBV27 and TRBJ2-1; unclear D gene. The CDR3 extends over 15 amino acids. The germline CDR1 and CDR2 sequences are MNHEY and SMNVEV (reference sequence). V lost 2 bases and J 4 bases, leaving 12 bases between the germline ends. The CDR3 DNA reads TGTGCCAGCAGTTTAGTACCTTCGGGTTACAATGAGCAGTTCTTC. Amino acids: CASSLVPSGYNEQFF.

The chain has TRBV2 and TRBJ2-1, with a possible D match to TRBD2 (5 bases). V dropped 11 bases and J dropped 3 bases, with 14 bases sitting between them. CDR1 is SNHLY and CDR2 is FYNNEI in the germline V gene. The CDR3 covers 13 residues. CDR3: CALKRTFYNEQFF. CDR3 coding DNA: TGTGCCCTCAAGCGGACCTTCTACAATGAGCAGTTCTTC.

This clone has a single count. The DNA for the CDR3 is TGTGCCAGCAGCCACCAGGGACAGGGGGGCTCTGGGGCCAACGTCCTGACTTTC. Its protein is CASSHQGQGGSGANVLTF. This chain uses TRBV7-3 with TRBJ2-6, with TRBD1 identical over 11 bases. Germline V CDR1 and CDR2: SGHTA, FQGTGA. V trimming: 5 bases; J trimming: 0 bases; junction bases outside the gene matches: 6. The CDR3 spans 18 residues.

In the case of this clone: This sample also contains other DNA sequences that code for the same CDR3. The chain links TRBV3-1 (or the pseudogene TRBV3-2) to TRBJ1-1; D not resolved. The germline V gene encodes CDR1 LGHDT and CDR2 YNNKEL (reference sequence). CDR3 length: 14 residues. V lost 2 bases to trimming and J lost 1 base, with 8 bases between them. The CDR3 DNA sequence: TGTGCCAGCAGCCAACCCGGTGGGAACACTGAAGCTTTCTTT. This sequence encodes CASSQPGGNTEAFF.

There are many counts of this clone. The J gene is TRBJ2-6, the V gene TRBV6-2 or TRBV6-3, with a possible D match to TRBD1 (5 bases). The V gene's germline CDR1 is MNHEY and CDR2 SVGEGT. CDR3 length equals 18 residues. The V gene lost 5 bases and the J gene lost 4 bases, with 21 bases spanning the gap. Here the CDR3 reads CASSRTTPLLPGANVLTF. Here the CDR3 DNA reads TGTGCCAGCAGTCGGACAACCCCCCTCCTGCCAGGGGCCAACGTCCTGACTTTC.

The V call is TRBV5-1, the J call TRBJ2-5; tentatively, D is TRBD1 (6 bases). Germline V gene data show CDR1 as SGHRS and CDR2 as YFSETQ. CDR3 length: 14 residues. V lost 1 base to trimming and J lost 3 bases, with 10 bases between them. The CDR3 reads CASSLHPGEETQYF. The CDR3 DNA follows: TGCGCCAGCAGCTTGCATCCAGGGGAAGAGACCCAGTACTTC. The full variable domain, in which reference TRBV5-1 and TRBJ2-5 provide the parts outside the CDR3, is KAGVTQTPRYLIKTRGQQVTLSCSPISGHRSVSWYQQTPGQGLQFLFEYFSETQRNKGNFPGRFSGRQFSNSRSEMNVSTLELGDSALYLCASSLHPGEETQYFGPGTRLLVL.

The V call is TRBV27, the J call TRBJ1-5; D is perhaps TRBD1 (6 bases). The V end was cut by 5 bases, the J end by 1 base, with 12 bases between. CDR1 is MNHEY, CDR2 SMNVEV, per germline (reference sequence). This CDR3 has 15 amino acids. The CDR3: CASSTGTSSNQPQHF. CDR3 nucleotide sequence: TGTGCCAGCAGTACCGGGACATCGAGCAATCAGCCCCAGCATTTT.

This clone was seen only once. CDR3 in DNA: TGTGCCAGCAGCTTCGTAGGAGGGTCTGGAAACACCATATATTTT. This translates into CASSFVGGSGNTIYF. This chain uses TRBV6-5 with TRBJ1-3; D is unclear. With 6 bases removed from V and 1 base from J, the gap between germline ends came to 13 bases. CDR1 and CDR2 (germline): MNHEY, SVGAGI. The CDR3 covers 15 residues.

This clone turned up a few times. The rearrangement uses TRBV5-1 and TRBJ1-2, with no clear D. The CDR3 contains 14 residues. Trimming left V 4 bases short and J 6 bases short, with 16 bases between. The germline V gene encodes CDR1 SGHRS and CDR2 YFSETQ. DNA of the CDR3: TGCGCCAGCAGCGTCGATGTCGGGTACGATGGCTACACCTTC. Protein: CASSVDVGYDGYTF.

The V call is TRBV19, the J call TRBJ1-6; the match to TRBD1 covers 7 bases. V gave up 5 bases and J gave up 7 bases; unmatched junction bases: 8. The V gene's germline CDR1 is LNHDA and CDR2 SQIVND (reference sequence). The CDR3 covers 15 residues. CDR3 in amino acids: CASSETGDGNSPLHF. The CDR3 DNA follows: TGTGCCAGTAGTGAAACAGGGGACGGGAATTCACCCCTCCACTTT.

The CDR3 DNA reads TGTGCCACCAGCAGAGGACTCCTCAATGATCATGAAAAACTGTTTTTT. Its protein product is CATSRGLLNDHEKLFF. The J gene is TRBJ1-4, the V gene TRBV15; D gene uncertain. V was pared by 1 base and J by 6 bases, with 15 bases between. The CDR3 extends over 16 amino acids. Germline CDR1 LNHNV, CDR2 YYDKDF (reference sequence).

The V call is TRBV19, the J call TRBJ1-2, with 10 bases identical to TRBD1. J lost 1 base, V lost 3 bases, and 11 bases had no gene match. The CDR3 has 18 residues. Germline V gives CDR1 LNHDA, CDR2 SQIVND (reference sequence). Here the CDR3 reads CASSIPPPDRGINYGYTF. In nucleotides, the CDR3 is TGTGCCAGTAGTATCCCCCCCCCGGACAGGGGGATTAACTATGGCTACACCTTC.

This chain uses TRBV19 with TRBJ2-7; 7 bases are shared with TRBD1. The germline CDR1 and CDR2 sequences are LNHDA and SQIVND (reference sequence). V lost 6 bases and J lost 3; bases outside the gene matches: 8. This CDR3 is 14 amino acids long. The CDR3: CASSPTGPHYEQYF. Here the CDR3 DNA reads TGTGCCAGTAGCCCGACAGGGCCCCACTACGAGCAGTACTTC.

This clone was seen a few times. The CDR3 DNA reads TGTGCCAGCAGCCCTCCCCTCGCGGGCGCAAGAGATACGCAGTATTTT. Its protein product is CASSPPLAGARDTQYF. The gene calls are TRBV3-1 (or the pseudogene TRBV3-2) and TRBJ2-3, with D tentatively TRBD2 (5 bases). Trimming took off 4 bases at V and 5 bases at J, with 19 bases between the two ends. The CDR3 sequence is 16 residues long. Germline values: CDR1 LGHDT, CDR2 YNNKEL (reference sequence).

The chain links TRBV7-2 to TRBJ1-5; D is possibly TRBD1 (6 bases). Per germline, CDR1 SGHTA and CDR2 FQGNSA. Trimming pared 2 bases from V and 7 bases from J, leaving 15 bases between. This CDR3 is 15 amino acids long. CDR3 nucleotide sequence: TGTGCCAGCAGCTTATATAGCTCGGGGACACAGCCCCAGCATTTT. As protein: CASSLYSSGTQPQHF. Full variable domain (missing parts from reference TRBV7-2 and TRBJ1-5): GAGVSQSPSNKVTEKGKDVELRCDPISGHTALYWYRQSLGQGLEFLIYFQGNSAPDKSGLPSDRFSAERTGGSVSTLTIQRTQQEDSAVYLCASSLYSSGTQPQHFGDGTRLSIL.

This chain links TRBV5-6 with TRBJ2-5, with D maybe TRBD2 (5 bases). The germline CDR1 and CDR2 sequences are SGHDT and YYEEEE. Trimming removed 4 bases from V and 5 bases from J, with 21 bases in between. The CDR3 runs 16 residues. The CDR3 sequence is CASSGSMASPRETQYF. In DNA, the CDR3 is TGTGCCAGCAGCGGTAGTATGGCTAGCCCTAGGGAGACCCAGTACTTC.

This chain joins TRBV11-2 and TRBJ1-1, with TRBD1 identical over 9 bases. Per the germline V gene, CDR1 is SGHAT and CDR2 is FQNNGV. This CDR3 is 15 amino acids long. The V segment lost 2 bases and the J segment 8 bases; nucleotides outside the gene matches: 9. CDR3 DNA: TGTGCCAGCAGCTTACACGGGACAGGGACTGAGGAAGCTTTCTTT. Translating it yields CASSLHGTGTEEAFF.

The chain uses TRBV5-8 and TRBJ2-3; 7 bases are shared with TRBD1. With 4 bases clipped from V and 0 bases from J, the junction kept 2 bases outside the gene matches. Germline CDR1 SGHTS, CDR2 YDEGEE. The CDR3 has 14 amino acids. The CDR3 DNA sequence: TGTGCCAGCAGCAGGGGACAGAGCACAGATACGCAGTATTTT. This translates into CASSRGQSTDTQYF. The full variable domain, in which reference TRBV5-8 and TRBJ2-3 provide the parts outside the CDR3, is EAGVTQSPTHLIKTRGQQATLRCSPISGHTSVYWYQQALGLGLQFLLWYDEGEERNRGNFPPRFSGRQFPNYSSELNVNALELEDSALYLCASSRGQSTDTQYFGPGTRLTVL.

The chain links TRBV2 to TRBJ2-7; TRBD1 agrees at 7 bases. This CDR3 comprises 14 residues. J was trimmed by 2 bases and V by 2 bases; bases with no gene match: 3. Germline assignment: CDR1 SNHLY and CDR2 FYNNEI. The CDR3 DNA follows: TGTGCCAGCAGTGAACGACAGGGACCCTACGAGCAGTACTTC. Its protein product is CASSERQGPYEQYF.

The chain uses TRBV28 and TRBJ1-2, with TRBD1 as a possible D gene (6 bases). Germline V gene data show CDR1 as MDHEN and CDR2 as SYDVKM. The ends were cut back, 6 bases at V and 6 bases at J, with 23 bases in the middle. The length of the CDR3 is 16 residues. The CDR3 is CASSLTDPGTSDGYTF. The DNA of the CDR3 is TGTGCCAGCAGCCTCACCGACCCCGGGACATCGGATGGCTACACCTTC.

The chain couples TRBV28 to TRBJ1-2; 7 nucleotides align to TRBD1. Germline V gene sequence: CDR1 MDHEN, CDR2 SYDVKM. V shed 4 bases, J shed 2 bases, and the junction held 7 bases outside the gene matches. This CDR3 is built from 15 residues. The CDR3 sequence is CASSSQGRMNYGYTF. CDR3 nucleotide sequence: TGTGCCAGCAGTTCACAGGGGCGAATGAACTATGGCTACACCTTC.

This chain links TRBV5-1 with TRBJ1-6; TRBD1 is a possible D gene (5 bases). With 4 bases removed from V and 7 bases from J, the gap between germline ends came to 18 bases. There are 16 residues in the CDR3. From germline, CDR1 is SGHRS and CDR2 YFSETQ. The chain's CDR3 is CASSAQPGLRNSPLHF. CDR3 in DNA: TGCGCCAGCAGCGCACAGCCGGGACTCAGGAATTCACCCCTCCACTTT.

The chain recombines TRBV7-9 with TRBJ1-2; the D is unclear. This CDR3 region has 12 residues. V was clipped by 3 bases and J by 11 bases, with 13 bases between them. Germline CDR1 reads SEHNR; CDR2 reads FQNEAQ (reference sequence). The CDR3 DNA reads TGTGCCAGCAGCTTGAACCCTCGGCGGTACACCTTC. It translates to CASSLNPRRYTF.

The V gene is TRBV14, the J gene TRBJ2-1; D is undetermined. Germline V gene sequence: CDR1 SGHDN, CDR2 FVKESK. This CDR3 has 15 residues. V lost 3 bases to trimming and J lost 0 bases, with 9 bases between them. CDR3 in amino acids: CASSQGPPSYNEQFF. CDR3 DNA sequence: TGTGCCAGCAGCCAGGGCCCTCCCTCCTACAATGAGCAGTTCTTC.

In its sample, this clone was seen once. The V gene is TRBV11-2, the J gene TRBJ1-3; D gene ambiguous. Trimming pared 4 bases from V and 4 bases from J, leaving 8 bases between. The germline CDR1 and CDR2 sequences are SGHAT and FQNNGV. This CDR3 region has 13 residues. The CDR3 region has the DNA TGTGCCAGCAGCTCGAGTCTCGGAAACACCATATATTTT. The encoded protein is CASSSSLGNTIYF.

The chain is built from TRBV7-8 and TRBJ1-2, with TRBD1 identical over 9 bases. Germline CDR1 is SGHVS and CDR2 is FQNEAQ. CDR3 length: 13 residues. With V trimmed by 3 bases and J by 6 bases, 2 bases remained unmatched. The CDR3 reads CASSLGTGNGYTF. The CDR3 coding sequence is TGTGCCAGCAGCTTGGGGACAGGGAATGGCTACACCTTC. Supplemented by reference TRBV7-8 and TRBJ1-2, the full variable domain reads GAGVSQSPRYKVAKRGQDVALRCDPISGHVSLFWYQQALGQGPEFLTYFQNEAQLDKSGLPSDRFFAERPEGSVSTLKIQRTQQEDSAVYLCASSLGTGNGYTFGSGTRLTVV.

The chain carries TRBV2 and TRBJ1-1, with 8 bases identical to TRBD1. With 5 bases clipped from V and 11 bases from J, the junction kept 4 bases outside the gene matches. The CDR3 consists of 11 residues. Germline V gene data show CDR1 as SNHLY and CDR2 as FYNNEI. The CDR3 is CASSSGTGAFF. The CDR3 bases are TGTGCCAGCAGTTCCGGGACAGGCGCTTTCTTT.